The entry below describes one T cell receptor (beta chain). Antigen: not known. This sample was taken from a study of cytomegalovirus exposure and HLA in healthy donors. As for the study in general: T cells numbering 150 million to 200 million yielded 95 million to 140 million unique TCR beta sequences in an earlier analysis. Study-wide results and caveats: Listed as cytomegalovirus-associated were 164 TCR beta chains. A classifier reportedly called cytomegalovirus status with high sensitivity and specificity.

J gave up 7 bases and V 4 bases, and 7 bases lay outside the gene matches. CDR1 is MNHEY and CDR2 is SVGAGI in the germline V gene. This CDR3 comprises 14 residues. PCR involved 60 Vbeta and 13 Jbeta primers. Libraries were prepared by immunoSEQ multiplex PCR; TCRdb keeps only in-frame clonotypes and omits some of them. The profile covers more than 100,000 clones, with 55% to 75% appearing a single time and approximately 3.9% taken by the ten largest. This TCR derives from a man between 50 and 59 years old in good health and CMV-seropositive. The source material was PBMCs. The chain recombines TRBV6-5 with TRBJ2-1; 7 bases line up with TRBD2. The CDR3 nucleotides read TGTGCCAGCAGTTCCGCCGGGAGGATGAATGAGCAGTTCTTC. It translates to CASSSAGRMNEQFF.